These 31 T cell receptor beta chains were all obtained from the same sample, sequenced in a study of cytomegalovirus exposure and HLA in healthy donors. This PCR relied on a set of 60 Vbeta primers and 13 Jbeta primers. Sequencing used immunoSEQ multiplex PCR; TCRdb keeps in-frame clones, though not all of them. In the table there are about 200,000 clones, roughly four fifths of which are singletons. Sequencing was performed on PBMCs. These receptors were taken from a girl between 10 and 17 years old in good health and CMV-seronegative.

This clone came up a few times. The V and J genes are TRBV6-1 and TRBJ1-1, with 7 bases matching TRBD1. Germline V gene sequence: CDR1 MNHNS, CDR2 SASEGT. With 3 bases clipped from V and 7 bases from J, the junction kept 2 bases outside the gene matches. The CDR3 has 12 residues. CDR3 nucleotide sequence: TGTGCCAGCAGTGACTACAGGGGTGAAGCTTTCTTT. It specifies CASSDYRGEAFF.

For the CDR3, the DNA is TGTGCCAGCAGCTTTACAGGCACAGATACGCAGTATTTT. Translated, it gives CASSFTGTDTQYF. The chain is built from TRBV5-8 and TRBJ2-3; unclear D gene. The CDR3 sequence is 13 residues long. V lost 2 bases and J lost 1, with 5 bases in between. Per the germline V gene, CDR1 is SGHTS and CDR2 is YDEGEE.

The chain has TRBV27 and TRBJ2-7; 7 nucleotides agree with TRBD2. In germline, CDR1 is MNHEY, CDR2 SMNVEV (reference sequence). CDR3 size: 14 residues. V gave up 6 bases and J gave up 0 bases; unmatched junction bases: 5. The CDR3 coding sequence is TGTGCCAGCAGGCCGGGCGGGAGCTCCTACGAGCAGTACTTC. The encoded protein is CASRPGGSSYEQYF.

The genes are TRBV6-5 and TRBJ2-1, with 10 bases fitting TRBD2. This CDR3 has 15 amino acids. The V gene's germline CDR1 is MNHEY and CDR2 SVGAGI. Losses at the gene ends were 5 bases for V and 7 bases for J; bases not matched to a gene: 8. The CDR3 spells CASSPPIAGGNEQFF. The CDR3 bases are TGTGCCAGCAGTCCACCCATAGCGGGGGGTAATGAGCAGTTCTTC.

The chain combines TRBV2 with TRBJ1-1; D is uncertain. The CDR3 is 12 amino acids. Deletions cut 7 bases from V and 0 bases from J, with 6 bases between. Germline loops: CDR1 SNHLY, CDR2 FYNNEI. The chain's CDR3 is CASIYLNTEAFF. In DNA, the CDR3 is TGTGCCAGCATCTATTTGAACACTGAAGCTTTCTTT.

On this clone: The junction and the germline gene differ at one end; a read error may be behind it. The same CDR3 is also encoded by other DNA sequences in this sample. The rearrangement joins TRBV5-1 to TRBJ1-1, with 7 bases that match TRBD1. The CDR3 spans 15 residues. Germline lookup yields CDR1 SGHRS and CDR2 YFSETQ. The CDR3 region has the DNA TGCGCCAGCAGCGGATGGGACAGACGGGTAACTGAAGCCTTCTTT. Translating gives CASSGWDRRVTEAFF.

The chain employs TRBV2 and TRBJ1-2; 10 bases map to TRBD1. The J segment lost 6 bases and the V segment lost 8 bases, leaving 6 bases of the junction unmatched. Germline V gene lookup returns CDR1 SNHLY and CDR2 FYNNEI. This CDR3 has 13 residues. The CDR3 bases are TGTGCCAGCTCCGGGACAGGGGCAGATGGCTACACCTTC. It encodes CASSGTGADGYTF.

The V call is TRBV7-2, the J call TRBJ1-1; 10 positions agree with TRBD1. Germline CDR1 reads SGHTA; CDR2 reads FQGNSA. The length of the CDR3 is 16 residues. With 1 base clipped from V and 5 bases from J, the junction kept 7 bases outside the gene matches. Written as DNA, the CDR3 is TGTGCCAGCAGCTTAGGGAGACAGGGGGCAGGAACTGAAGCTTTCTTT. Protein: CASSLGRQGAGTEAFF.

The gene calls are TRBV6-5 and TRBJ2-5, with a possible D match to TRBD1 (6 bases). Germline-derived CDR1 and CDR2 are MNHEY and SVGAGI. The V end was cut by 2 bases, the J end by 13 bases, with 20 bases between. The CDR3 has 14 amino acids. The CDR3 sequence: CASSYHELQGMLYF. The CDR3 DNA reads as TGTGCCAGCAGTTACCACGAACTCCAGGGGATGCTGTACTTC.

The J gene is TRBJ1-1, the V gene TRBV7-8; TRBD1 matches 9 bases. CDR3 length equals 15 residues. Germline loops: CDR1 SGHVS, CDR2 FQNEAQ. V was clipped by 4 bases and J by 4 bases; unmatched bases: 7. The CDR3 here is CASSSGTGRGTEAFF. CDR3 nucleotides: TGTGCCAGCAGCTCCGGGACAGGGCGGGGCACTGAAGCTTTCTTT. Together with reference TRBV7-8 and TRBJ1-1, the CDR3 gives the full variable domain: GAGVSQSPRYKVAKRGQDVALRCDPISGHVSLFWYQQALGQGPEFLTYFQNEAQLDKSGLPSDRFFAERPEGSVSTLKIQRTQQEDSAVYLCASSSGTGRGTEAFFGQGTRLTVV.

CDR3 coding DNA: TGTGCCAGCAGTGGGCCACAGGGGGAAGACAATCAGCCCCAGCATTTT. It translates to CASSGPQGEDNQPQHF. The rearrangement uses TRBV6-1 and TRBJ1-5; 8 nucleotides match TRBD1. Germline loops: CDR1 MNHNS, CDR2 SASEGT. The CDR3 loop spans 16 amino acids. Trimming cost V 4 bases and J 3 bases; bases outside gene matches: 8.

Notes on this clone: One junction end does not reproduce the germline sequence, and a read error may be involved. The chain joins TRBV5-6 to TRBJ2-3, with 9 bases matching TRBD1. The CDR3 is made up of 13 amino acids. The germline V gene has CDR1 SGHDT and CDR2 YYEEEE. CDR3 residues: CASSPSDRGTRDF. Written as DNA, the CDR3 is TGTGCCAGCAGCCCCTCAGACAGGGGGACACGGGATTTT. Full variable domain (rest looked up from reference TRBV5-6 and TRBJ2-3): DAGVTQSPTHLIKTRGQQVTLRCSPKSGHDTVSWYQQALGQGPQFIFQYYEEEERQRGNFPDRFSGHQFPNYSSELNVNALLLGDSALYLCASSPSDRGTRDFGPGTRLTVL.

This clone was seen once. The rearrangement links TRBV7-6 to TRBJ1-1; TRBD1 agrees at 11 bases. The CDR3 length is 16 residues. CDR1 and CDR2 (germline): SGHVS, FNYEAQ. Trimming at V came to 6 bases and at J to 1 base, leaving 7 bases not matched to a gene. The CDR3 sequence: CASSRTGGAGNTEAFF. As DNA, the CDR3 is TGTGCCAGCAGTCGGACAGGGGGCGCGGGGAACACTGAAGCTTTCTTT.

CDR3 coding DNA: TGTGCCACCACCCGGGGGGGCTCCTACAATGAGCAGTTCTTC. It codes for CATTRGGSYNEQFF. The V and J genes are TRBV19 and TRBJ2-1, with 8 positions matching TRBD2. V shed 10 bases, J shed 0 bases, and the junction held 5 bases outside the gene matches. This CDR3 contains 14 residues. From germline, CDR1 is LNHDA and CDR2 SQIVND (reference sequence).

The chain carries TRBV7-2 and TRBJ2-3; 8 nucleotides align to TRBD2. Germline V gene data show CDR1 as SGHTA and CDR2 as FQGNSA. The CDR3 has 14 amino acids. The J segment lost 6 bases and the V segment lost 5 bases, leaving 7 bases of the junction unmatched. The CDR3 DNA reads as TGTGCCAGCAGCCCGGGGGGGCCGAGGGATACGCAGTATTTT. This codes for CASSPGGPRDTQYF.

The chain has TRBV9 and TRBJ2-1; D perhaps matches TRBD1 (6 bases). Per the germline V gene, CDR1 is SGDLS and CDR2 is YYNGEE. The CDR3 consists of 14 residues. V lost 4 bases, J lost 6 bases, and 14 bases lay in between. The CDR3 loop is CASSSGTLSNEQFF. The DNA for the CDR3 is TGTGCCAGCAGCTCCGGGACATTGTCCAATGAGCAGTTCTTC. Supplemented by reference TRBV9 and TRBJ2-1, the full variable domain reads DSGVTQTPKHLITATGQRVTLRCSPRSGDLSVYWYQQSLDQGLQFLIQYYNGEERAKGNILERFSAQQFPDLHSELNLSSLELGDSALYFCASSSGTLSNEQFFGPGTRLTVL.

The CDR3: CASSLAGESYEQYF. The DNA for the CDR3 is TGCGCCAGCAGCTTGGCAGGGGAGTCCTACGAGCAGTACTTC. This chain joins TRBV5-1 and TRBJ2-7; D is possibly TRBD1 (6 bases). V shed 0 bases and J shed 1 base, with 8 bases lying between them. The CDR3 is 14 residues long. The V gene's germline CDR1 is SGHRS and CDR2 YFSETQ.

The chain uses TRBV15 and TRBJ2-7; D is unclear. The V end was cut by 5 bases, the J end by 10 bases, with 21 bases between. The CDR3 runs 14 residues. Per germline, CDR1 LNHNV and CDR2 YYDKDF (reference sequence). The CDR3 coding sequence is TGTGCCACCAGCGACCGGGTCAGTGAAACCCCCCAGTACTTC. This encodes CATSDRVSETPQYF.

Regarding this clone: One end of the junction varies from germline; a read error may be responsible. This chain joins TRBV6-1 and TRBJ1-1; D is possibly TRBD1 (6 bases). CDR3 size: 13 residues. Per germline, CDR1 MNHNS and CDR2 SASEGT. CDR3 loop: CASREGTNTEAFF. CDR3 sequence (DNA): TGTGCCAGCAGGGAAGGGACAAACACTGAAGCTTTCTTT.

This clone occurred once. The chain recombines TRBV9 with TRBJ1-1; perhaps TRBD1 as D (5 bases). The length of the CDR3 is 16 residues. Germline V gene data show CDR1 as SGDLS and CDR2 as YYNGEE. Trimming left V 3 bases short and J 1 base short, with 16 bases between. The CDR3 is CASSAIPGRGNTEAFF. CDR3 sequence (DNA): TGTGCCAGCAGCGCCATCCCTGGTAGGGGGAACACTGAAGCTTTCTTT.

The chain uses TRBV9 and TRBJ1-5; possible D gene TRBD1, 5 bases. The germline CDR1 and CDR2 sequences are SGDLS and YYNGEE. This CDR3 spans 14 amino acids. Trimming pared 0 bases from V and 7 bases from J, leaving 11 bases between. The CDR3 DNA reads TGTGCCAGCAGCGTAGAGCCAGGGCTGCAGCCCCAGCATTTT. Its protein is CASSVEPGLQPQHF. Full variable domain (outside the CDR3, taken from reference TRBV9 and TRBJ1-5): DSGVTQTPKHLITATGQRVTLRCSPRSGDLSVYWYQQSLDQGLQFLIQYYNGEERAKGNILERFSAQQFPDLHSELNLSSLELGDSALYFCASSVEPGLQPQHFGDGTRLSIL.

CDR3 sequence (DNA): TGTGCCAGCAGCTTGGATTGGCTCAATGAGCAGTTCTTC. This gives the protein CASSLDWLNEQFF. The chain is built from TRBV5-4 and TRBJ2-1; no definite D call. Deletions cut 0 bases from V and 6 bases from J, with 7 bases between. Per germline, CDR1 SGHNT and CDR2 YYREEE (reference sequence). CDR3 length: 13 residues.

This clone was counted a single time. The CDR3 protein is CASSRAGQANYEQYF. As DNA, the CDR3 is TGTGCCAGCAGCCGGGCGGGACAGGCAAACTACGAGCAGTACTTC. The V gene is TRBV7-2, the J gene TRBJ2-7; 8 nucleotides match TRBD1. CDR3 length: 15 amino acids. V shed 5 bases, J shed 3 bases, and the junction held 9 bases outside the gene matches. CDR1 and CDR2 from the germline V gene are SGHTA and FQGNSA.

The count of this clone is one. CDR3 bases: TGCAGCGTTCAGGTACAGGGGGTCCCTTACGAGCAGTACTTC. As protein: CSVQVQGVPYEQYF. The chain employs TRBV29-1 and TRBJ2-7; TRBD1 matches 8 bases. CDR1 and CDR2 from the germline V gene are SQVTM and ANQGSEA. Trimming cost V 5 bases and J 4 bases; bases outside gene matches: 10. The CDR3 is 14 amino acids.

V usage is TRBV19 and J usage is TRBJ2-5; perhaps TRBD1 as D (6 bases). This CDR3 spans 13 amino acids. V dropped 5 bases and J dropped 5 bases, with 12 bases sitting between them. The germline V gene encodes CDR1 LNHDA and CDR2 SQIVND (reference sequence). CDR3 in DNA: TGTGCCAGTAGTCGGGCAGGGGTGGAGACCCAGTACTTC. Its protein product is CASSRAGVETQYF.

Regarding this clone: One end of the junction is discordant with germline, which a read error may explain. This chain connects TRBV30 to TRBJ2-3, with D possibly matching TRBD1 (6 bases). Germline loops: CDR1 GTSNPN, CDR2 SVGIG (reference sequence). This CDR3 has 12 amino acids. CDR3 sequence reads: CAWDRSTDTRYF. CDR3 nucleotide sequence: TGTGCCTGGGACAGGAGCACAGATACGCGGTATTTT.

This chain joins TRBV5-1 and TRBJ2-7; D perhaps matches TRBD1 (6 bases). CDR3 length: 14 amino acids. Trimming removed 5 bases at V and 3 bases at J, with 15 bases between. CDR1 is SGHRS and CDR2 is YFSETQ in the germline V gene. This chain's CDR3 is CASRTGTYDYEQYF. Written as DNA, the CDR3 is TGCGCCAGCAGGACCGGGACATATGACTACGAGCAGTACTTC. The full variable domain, completed using reference TRBV5-1 and TRBJ2-7, is KAGVTQTPRYLIKTRGQQVTLSCSPISGHRSVSWYQQTPGQGLQFLFEYFSETQRNKGNFPGRFSGRQFSNSRSEMNVSTLELGDSALYLCASRTGTYDYEQYFGPGTRLTVT.

This chain connects TRBV7-3 to TRBJ1-2; D ambiguous. The CDR3 spans 14 residues. Trimming pared 2 bases from V and 5 bases from J, leaving 12 bases between. Germline lookup yields CDR1 SGHTA and CDR2 FQGTGA. The CDR3, as DNA: TGTGCCAGCAGCTTAGATCATTCGGGGTATGGCTACACCTTC. Translated: CASSLDHSGYGYTF.

The rearrangement links TRBV28 to TRBJ1-1; D remains ambiguous. This CDR3 comprises 14 residues. From germline, CDR1 is MDHEN and CDR2 SYDVKM. The ends were cut back, 5 bases at V and 0 bases at J, with 10 bases in the middle. The CDR3 spells CASSTAVMNTEAFF. The CDR3, as DNA: TGTGCCAGCAGTACCGCGGTAATGAACACTGAAGCTTTCTTT.

The chain uses TRBV30 and TRBJ1-5; D call uncertain. The CDR3 is 16 residues long. V was shortened by 2 bases and J by 0 bases, with 14 bases between the two germline ends. Per the germline V gene, CDR1 is GTSNPN and CDR2 is SVGIG (reference sequence). Here the CDR3 DNA reads TGTGCCTGGAGTCTCCGGTCGATCAATAGCAATCAGCCCCAGCATTTT. This gives the protein CAWSLRSINSNQPQHF.

The chain links TRBV19 to TRBJ2-2, with 7 bases identical to TRBD1. The CDR3 covers 15 residues. CDR1 is LNHDA and CDR2 is SQIVND in the germline V gene (reference sequence). The V gene end was trimmed by 2 bases and the J gene end by 6 bases; junction bases not matched to a gene: 6. CDR3 bases: TGTGCCAGTAGTATAAGGGACAGTCGGGCCGGGGAGCTGTTTTTT. Translated, it gives CASSIRDSRAGELFF.